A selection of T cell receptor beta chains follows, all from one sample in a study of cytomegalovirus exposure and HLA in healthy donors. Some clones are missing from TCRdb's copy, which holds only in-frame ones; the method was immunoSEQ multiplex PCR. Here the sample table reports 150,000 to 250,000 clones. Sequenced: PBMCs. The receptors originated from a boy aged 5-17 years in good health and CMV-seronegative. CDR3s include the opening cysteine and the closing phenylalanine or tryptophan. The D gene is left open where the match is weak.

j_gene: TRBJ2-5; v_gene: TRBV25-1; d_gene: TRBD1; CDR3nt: TGTGCCAGCAGTTCAAGGGGGCTCTGGGGCCAAGAGACCCAGTACTTC; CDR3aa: CASSSRGLWGQETQYF
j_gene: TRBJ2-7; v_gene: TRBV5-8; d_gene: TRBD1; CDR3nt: TGTGCCAGCAGCCAGACAGGGTCCTACGAGCAGTACTTC; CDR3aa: CASSQTGSYEQYF
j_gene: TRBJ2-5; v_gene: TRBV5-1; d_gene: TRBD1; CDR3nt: TGCGCCAGCACTCCTCGGGGACAGGGGATGCAGAAGACCCAGTACTTC; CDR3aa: CASTPRGQGMQKTQYF
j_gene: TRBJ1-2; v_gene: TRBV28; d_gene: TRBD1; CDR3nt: TGTGCCAGCAGCATCCAGGGGGTTACTAACTATGGCTACACCTTC; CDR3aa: CASSIQGVTNYGYTF
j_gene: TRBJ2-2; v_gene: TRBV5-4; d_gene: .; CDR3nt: TGTGCCAGCAGCGTCACAAAACGGGGCACCGGGGAGCTGTTTTTT; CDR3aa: CASSVTKRGTGELFF
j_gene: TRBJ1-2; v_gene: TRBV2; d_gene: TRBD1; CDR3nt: TGTGCCAGCAGTGACTCCAAGCTGGACAGGATGAATAACTATGGCTACACCTTC; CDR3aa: CASSDSKLDRMNNYGYTF
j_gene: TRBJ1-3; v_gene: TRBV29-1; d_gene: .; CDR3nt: TGCAGCGTTGGGGAGGGAAGGTCCGGAAACACCATATATTTT; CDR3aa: CSVGEGRSGNTIYF
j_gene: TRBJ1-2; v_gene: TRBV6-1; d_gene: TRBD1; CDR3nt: TGTGCCAGCAGTGGGGACAGGGTTGGCTACACCTTC; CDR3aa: CASSGDRVGYTF
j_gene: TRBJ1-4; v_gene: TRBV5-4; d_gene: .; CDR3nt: TGTGCCAGCAGCTTGGCCGGGTTTGAAAAACTGTTTTTT; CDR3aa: CASSLAGFEKLFF
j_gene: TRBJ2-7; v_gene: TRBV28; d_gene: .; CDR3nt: TGTGCCAGCAGTCAAATTCAACGGGGGTCGGGGGAGCAGTACTTC; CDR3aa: CASSQIQRGSGEQYF
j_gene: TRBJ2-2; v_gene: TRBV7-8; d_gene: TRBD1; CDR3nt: TGTGCCAGCAGCCCCAGGGGGCGAGGGAACACCGGGGAGCTGTTTTTT; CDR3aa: CASSPRGRGNTGELFF
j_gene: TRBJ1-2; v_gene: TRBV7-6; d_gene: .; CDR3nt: TGTGCCAGCAGCTTAGGGCCTCTGGACTATGGCTACACCTTC; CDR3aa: CASSLGPLDYGYTF
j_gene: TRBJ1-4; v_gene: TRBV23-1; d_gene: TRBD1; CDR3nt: TGCGCCAGCAGAGTTAAACAGGGGCAAATTGAAAAACTGTTTTTT; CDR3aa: CASRVKQGQIEKLFF
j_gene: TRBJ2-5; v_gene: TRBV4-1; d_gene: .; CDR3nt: TGCGCCAGCAGCCAAGATGGCAGGGCAGAGACCCAGTACTTC; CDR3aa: CASSQDGRAETQYF
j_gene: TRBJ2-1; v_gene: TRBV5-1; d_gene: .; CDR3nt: TGCGCCAGCAGCTTGGTCGGGTACAATGAGCAGTTCTTC; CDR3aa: CASSLVGYNEQFF
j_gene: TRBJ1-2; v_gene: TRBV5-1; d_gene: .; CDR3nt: TGCGCCAGCAGCTTGGGTTCATCCTATGGCTACACCTTC; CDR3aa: CASSLGSSYGYTF
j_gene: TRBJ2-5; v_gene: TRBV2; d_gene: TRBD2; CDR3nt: TGTGCCAGCAGGCCAGCGGGGGGGCCCCAAGAGACCCAGTACTTC; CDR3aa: CASRPAGGPQETQYF
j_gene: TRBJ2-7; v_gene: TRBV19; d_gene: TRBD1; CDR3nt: TGTGCCAGTAACCGACAGGGAGACTACGAGCAGTACTTC; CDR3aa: CASNRQGDYEQYF
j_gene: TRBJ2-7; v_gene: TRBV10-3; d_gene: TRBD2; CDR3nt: TGTGCCATCAGTCGTCTAGCGGGGGAAGTAGGCGAGCAGTACTTC; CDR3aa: CAISRLAGEVGEQYF
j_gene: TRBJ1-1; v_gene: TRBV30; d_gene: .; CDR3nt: TGTGCCTGGACTTCAGGGCCTAACACTGAAGCTTTCTTT; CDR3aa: CAWTSGPNTEAFF
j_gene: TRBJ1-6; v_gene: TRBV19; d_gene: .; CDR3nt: TGTGCCAGTAAAGCCCTCCCTCGAGGGTATAATTCACCCCTCCACTTT; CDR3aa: CASKALPRGYNSPLHF
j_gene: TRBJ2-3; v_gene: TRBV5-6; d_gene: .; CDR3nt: TGTGCCAGCAGCTTTCCCAACACAGATACGCAGTATTTT; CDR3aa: CASSFPNTDTQYF
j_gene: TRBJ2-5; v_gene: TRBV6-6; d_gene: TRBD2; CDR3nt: TGTGCCAGCAGTTTCGGCCCGGGAGGCCAAGAGACCCAGTACTTC; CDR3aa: CASSFGPGGQETQYF
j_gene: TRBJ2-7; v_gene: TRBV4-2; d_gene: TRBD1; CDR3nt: TGTGCCAGCAGCCAAGGCGCTGGGGGACAGGGGGTCTACGAGCAGTACTTC; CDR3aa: CASSQGAGGQGVYEQYF
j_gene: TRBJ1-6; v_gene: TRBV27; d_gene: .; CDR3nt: TGTGCCAGCAGTTTACGAGGAAATTCACCCCTCCACTTT; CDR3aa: CASSLRGNSPLHF
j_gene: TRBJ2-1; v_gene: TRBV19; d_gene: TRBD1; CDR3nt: TGTGCCAGTATCCCCCGACAGGGCGAATCCTACAATGAGCAGTTCTTC; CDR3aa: CASIPRQGESYNEQFF
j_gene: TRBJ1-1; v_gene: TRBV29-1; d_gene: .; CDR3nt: TGCAGCGTTGGCGGGAGCCGGGGGCGGAACACTGAAGCTTTCTTT; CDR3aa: CSVGGSRGRNTEAFF
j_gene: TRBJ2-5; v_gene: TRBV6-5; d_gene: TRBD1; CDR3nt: TGTGCCAGCAGTCCAACCCAGGGGGTTGGGGAGACCCAGTACTTC; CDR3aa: CASSPTQGVGETQYF
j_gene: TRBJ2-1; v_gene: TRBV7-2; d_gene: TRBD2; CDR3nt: TGTGCCAGCAGCTTGGTTAGCGGGGGGGTAGAGGAGCAGTTCTTC; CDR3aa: CASSLVSGGVEEQFF
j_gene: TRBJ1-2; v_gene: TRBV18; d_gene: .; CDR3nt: TGTGCCAGCTCACCACCGGCAACAGCGGGGGGCTACACCTTC; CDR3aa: CASSPPATAGGYTF
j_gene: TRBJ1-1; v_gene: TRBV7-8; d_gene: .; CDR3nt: TGTGCCAGCAGCTTAAGTGTTAGGAACACTGAAGCTTTCTTT; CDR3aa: CASSLSVRNTEAFF
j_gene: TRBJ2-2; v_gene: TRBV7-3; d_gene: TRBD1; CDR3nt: TGTGCCAGCAGCTTAACGTTTTTAACCGCGTTTAAAAACAGGGGTGCGTCCCACACCGGGGAGCTGTTTTTT; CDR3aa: CASSLTFLTAFKNRGASHTGELFF
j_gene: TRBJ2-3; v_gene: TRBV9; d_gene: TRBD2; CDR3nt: TGTGCCAGCAGCGGCTATAGCGGGGGGGCCGGTACGCAGTATTTT; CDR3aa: CASSGYSGGAGTQYF
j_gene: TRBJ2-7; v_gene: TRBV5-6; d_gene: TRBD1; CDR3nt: TGTGCCAGCAGCTTCGGGACAGGTTATAACGAGCAGTACTTC; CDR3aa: CASSFGTGYNEQYF
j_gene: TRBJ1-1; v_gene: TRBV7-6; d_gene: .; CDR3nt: TGTGCCAGCAGCTTAGAAGGAGGAGCTGAAGCTTTCTTT; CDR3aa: CASSLEGGAEAFF
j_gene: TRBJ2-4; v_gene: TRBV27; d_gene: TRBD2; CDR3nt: TGTGCCAGCAGGTTCGCTGGCGGGGGATTTCAGTACTTC; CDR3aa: CASRFAGGGFQYF
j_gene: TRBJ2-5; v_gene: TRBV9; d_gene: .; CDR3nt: TGTGCCAGCAGCCTTAGAAGCCAGGCGGGGCAAGAGACCCAGTACTTC; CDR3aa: CASSLRSQAGQETQYF
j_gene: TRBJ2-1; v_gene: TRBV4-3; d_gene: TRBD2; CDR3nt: TGCGCCAGCAGCCAAGATTGGGCGGGGGGGTTGATTGAGCAGTTCTTC; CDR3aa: CASSQDWAGGLIEQFF
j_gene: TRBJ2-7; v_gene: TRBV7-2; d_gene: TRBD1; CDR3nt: TGTGCCAGCAGCGGCCGGACAGGGTACTCCTACGAGCAGTACTTC; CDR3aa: CASSGRTGYSYEQYF
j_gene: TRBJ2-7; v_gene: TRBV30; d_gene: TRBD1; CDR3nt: TGTGCCTGGAGTCAATCAGGGGGCCGGCAGTACTTC; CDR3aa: CAWSQSGGRQYF
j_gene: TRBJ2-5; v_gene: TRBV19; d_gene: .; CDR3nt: TGTGCCAGTAGTATACTCCGCGGGGGCCGGGAGACCCAGTACTTC; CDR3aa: CASSILRGGRETQYF
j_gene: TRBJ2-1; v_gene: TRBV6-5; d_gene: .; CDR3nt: TGTGCCAGCAGTTACTGGGCAGGGGCCGGCTACAATGAGCAGTTCTTC; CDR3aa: CASSYWAGAGYNEQFF
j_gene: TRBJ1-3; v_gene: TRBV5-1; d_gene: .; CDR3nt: TGCGCCAGCAGCTTGGCTGGCCAGGGGAAGGGGATCTCTGGAAACACCATATATTTT; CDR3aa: CASSLAGQGKGISGNTIYF
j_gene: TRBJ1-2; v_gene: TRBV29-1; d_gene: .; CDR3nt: TGCAGCGTTGACAGGGGATCCGGAAGGGGCTACACCTTC; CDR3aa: CSVDRGSGRGYTF
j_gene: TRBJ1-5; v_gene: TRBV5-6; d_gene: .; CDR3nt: TGTGCCAGCAGCTTGTCTTCGAGTTATAGCAATCAGCCCCAGCATTTT; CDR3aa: CASSLSSSYSNQPQHF
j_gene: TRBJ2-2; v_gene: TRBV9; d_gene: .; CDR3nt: TGTGCCAGCAGTCGTACGAACACCGGGGAGCTGTTTTTT; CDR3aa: CASSRTNTGELFF
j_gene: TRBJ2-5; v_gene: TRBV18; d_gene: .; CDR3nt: TGTGCCAGCTCACTCAACCGGGAAGCGACCCAAGAGACCCAGTACTTC; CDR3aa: CASSLNREATQETQYF
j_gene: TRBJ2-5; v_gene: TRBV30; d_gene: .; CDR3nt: TGTGCCTGGAGTGTTAGCGGAATGTGGGAGACCCAGTACTTC; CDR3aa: CAWSVSGMWETQYF
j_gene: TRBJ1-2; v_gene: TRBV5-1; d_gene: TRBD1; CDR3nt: TGCGCCAGCAGCTGGGGCACTCAGGGGGATGGCTACACCTTC; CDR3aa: CASSWGTQGDGYTF
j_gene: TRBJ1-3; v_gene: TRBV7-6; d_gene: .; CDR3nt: TGTGCCAGCAGCTCCTTATCCTCTGGAAACACCATATATTTT; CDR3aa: CASSSLSSGNTIYF
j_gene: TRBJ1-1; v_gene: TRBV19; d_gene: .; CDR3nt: TGTGCCAGTAGGGGTGGGCCTGAAGCTTTCTTT; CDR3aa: CASRGGPEAFF
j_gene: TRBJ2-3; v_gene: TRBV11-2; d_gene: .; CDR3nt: TGTGCCAGCAGCTTAGATTACACAGATACGCAGTATTTT; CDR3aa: CASSLDYTDTQYF
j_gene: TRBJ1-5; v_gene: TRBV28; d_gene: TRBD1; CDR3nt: TGTGCCAGCAGAACTTCCGCCGGGACAGGGAACCAGCCCCAGCATTTT; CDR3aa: CASRTSAGTGNQPQHF
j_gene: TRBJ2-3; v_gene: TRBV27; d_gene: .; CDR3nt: TGTGCCAGCAGTCTTTACCACCCGACTAGAGTAGAAGATACGCAGTATTTT; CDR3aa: CASSLYHPTRVEDTQYF
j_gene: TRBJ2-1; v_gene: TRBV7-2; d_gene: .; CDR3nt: TGTGCCAGCAGCTTAGGGTCCACTTCGTTCTTC; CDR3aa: CASSLGSTSFF
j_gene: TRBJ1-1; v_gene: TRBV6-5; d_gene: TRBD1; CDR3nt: TGTGCCAGCAGTTACGGGGGACAGCAAGCTTTCTTT; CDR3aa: CASSYGGQQAFF
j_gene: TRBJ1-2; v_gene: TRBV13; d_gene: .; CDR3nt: TGTGCCAGCAGCTTAGAGGCGGGTAACTCTGGCTACACCTTC; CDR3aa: CASSLEAGNSGYTF
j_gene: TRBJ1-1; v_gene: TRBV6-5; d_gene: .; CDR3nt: TGTGCCAGCAGCGAGGGGGGGACTGAAGCTTTCTTT; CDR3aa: CASSEGGTEAFF
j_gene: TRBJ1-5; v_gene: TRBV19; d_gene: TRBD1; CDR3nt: TGTGCCAGTAGTACGGGACAGGTCATTGGGAATAGCAATCAGCCCCAGCATTTT; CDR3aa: CASSTGQVIGNSNQPQHF